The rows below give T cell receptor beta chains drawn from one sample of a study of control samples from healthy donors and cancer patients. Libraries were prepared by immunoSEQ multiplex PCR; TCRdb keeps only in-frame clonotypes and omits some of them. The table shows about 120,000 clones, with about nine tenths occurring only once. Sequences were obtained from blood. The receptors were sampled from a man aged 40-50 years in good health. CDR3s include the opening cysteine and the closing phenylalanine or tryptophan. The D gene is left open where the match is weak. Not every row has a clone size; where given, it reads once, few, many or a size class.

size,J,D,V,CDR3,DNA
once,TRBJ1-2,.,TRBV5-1,CASSLGAGSNYGYTF,TGCGCCAGCAGCTTGGGGGCAGGCTCTAACTATGGCTACACCTTC
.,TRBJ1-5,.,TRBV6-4,CASSAVTRRNQPQHF,TGTGCCAGCAGTGCAGTAACACGACGCAATCAGCCCCAGCATTTT
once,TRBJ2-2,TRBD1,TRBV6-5,CASSYIGQGPGELFF,TGTGCCAGCAGTTACATCGGACAGGGACCCGGGGAGCTGTTTTTT
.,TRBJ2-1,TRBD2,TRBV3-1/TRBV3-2,CASSQDLKRGGPQEQFF,TGTGCCAGCAGCCAAGATCTGAAGCGGGGGGGCCCCCAGGAGCAGTTCTTC
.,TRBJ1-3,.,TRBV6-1,CASSEAAVLQGSTIYF,TGTGCCAGCAGTGAAGCGGCTGTCTTGCAGGGGAGCACCATATATTTT
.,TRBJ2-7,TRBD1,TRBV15,CATSSTRTGRKYEQYF,TGTGCCACCAGCTCGACAAGGACAGGTAGGAAATACGAGCAGTACTTC
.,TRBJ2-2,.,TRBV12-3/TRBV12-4,CASTRQLTGELFF,TGTGCCAGCACCCGACAATTGACCGGGGAGCTGTTTTTT
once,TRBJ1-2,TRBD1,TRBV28,CASSSYSDRVSYGYTF,TGTGCCAGCAGTTCCTACTCCGACAGGGTTTCCTATGGCTACACCTTC
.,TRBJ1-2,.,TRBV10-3,CAISESSLTANYGYTF,TGTGCCATCAGTGAGTCTTCCCTTACAGCGAACTATGGCTACACCTTC
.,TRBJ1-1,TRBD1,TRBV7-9,CASSSQGATEAFF,TGTGCCAGCAGCTCGCAGGGGGCCACTGAAGCTTTCTTT
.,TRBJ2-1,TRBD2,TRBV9,CASSVKLAGGLDEQFF,TGTGCCAGCAGCGTGAAGCTAGCGGGGGGGCTCGATGAGCAGTTCTTC
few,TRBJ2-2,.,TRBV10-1,CASSRDTGELFF,TGCGCCAGCAGTCGTGACACCGGGGAGCTGTTTTTT
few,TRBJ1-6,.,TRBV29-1,CSVGETGPNSPLHF,TGCAGCGTTGGAGAGACAGGCCCTAATTCACCCCTCCACTTT
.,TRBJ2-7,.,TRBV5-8,CASSPLRGPYEQYF,TGTGCCAGCAGCCCCCTGAGGGGACCCTACGAGCAGTACTTC
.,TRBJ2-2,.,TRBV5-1,CASSLRGLGNTGELFF,TGCGCCAGCAGCTTGAGGGGTTTGGGGAACACCGGGGAGCTGTTTTTT
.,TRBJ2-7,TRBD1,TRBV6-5,CASSPGQGAHEQYF,TGTGCCAGCAGTCCGGGACAGGGGGCCCACGAGCAGTACTTC
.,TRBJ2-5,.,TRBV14,CASSQALTSWETQYF,TGTGCCAGCAGCCAGGCCTTGACTAGTTGGGAGACCCAGTACTTC
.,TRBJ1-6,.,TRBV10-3,CAISDTSLFRNSPLHF,TGTGCCATCAGTGATACTTCATTGTTTCGTAATTCACCCCTCCACTTT
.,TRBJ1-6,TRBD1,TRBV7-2,CASSPGQGIYSPLHF,TGTGCCAGCAGCCCCGGACAGGGGATCTATTCACCCCTCCACTTT
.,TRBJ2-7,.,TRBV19,CASSSPGRSYEQYF,TGTGCCAGTAGCTCCCCGGGGCGGAGCTACGAGCAGTACTTC
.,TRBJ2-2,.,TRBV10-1,CASSESTGANTGELFF,TGCGCCAGCAGTGAGAGTACAGGAGCGAACACCGGGGAGCTGTTTTTT
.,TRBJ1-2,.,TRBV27,CASSMVGAGGYTF,TGTGCCAGCAGTATGGTGGGGGCTGGTGGCTACACCTTC
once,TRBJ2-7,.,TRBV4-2,CASSGPGTRTGEQYF,TGTGCCAGCAGCGGACCTGGGACACGCACGGGCGAGCAGTACTTC
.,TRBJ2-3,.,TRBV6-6,CASSIRAAGDTQYF,TGTGCCAGCAGTATTAGGGCAGCTGGAGATACGCAGTATTTT
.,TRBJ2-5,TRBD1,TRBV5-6,CASTRSSRQGLETQYF,TGTGCCAGCACCAGGAGCTCGAGACAGGGCTTGGAGACCCAGTACTTC
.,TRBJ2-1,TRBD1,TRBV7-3,CASSLDVSTGNLDEQFF,TGTGCCAGCAGCTTGGACGTTTCGACAGGGAATCTAGATGAGCAGTTCTTC
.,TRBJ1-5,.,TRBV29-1,CSVVVSGTGQPQHF,TGCAGCGTTGTAGTTTCAGGGACGGGTCAGCCCCAGCATTTT
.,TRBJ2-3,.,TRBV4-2,CASSQGEATGALRVDTQYF,TGTGCCAGCAGCCAAGGCGAGGCGACAGGTGCATTGCGGGTCGATACGCAGTATTTT